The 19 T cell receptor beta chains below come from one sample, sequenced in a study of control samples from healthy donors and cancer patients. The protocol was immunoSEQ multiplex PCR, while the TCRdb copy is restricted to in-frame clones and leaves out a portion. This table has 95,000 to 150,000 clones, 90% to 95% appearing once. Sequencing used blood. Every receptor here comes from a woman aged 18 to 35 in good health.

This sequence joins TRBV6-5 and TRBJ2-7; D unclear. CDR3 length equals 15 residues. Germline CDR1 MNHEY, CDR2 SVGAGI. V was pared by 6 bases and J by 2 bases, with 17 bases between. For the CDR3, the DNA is TGTGCCAGCAGGCCCTCCTGGAGCACCCCCTACGAGCAGTACTTC. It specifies CASRPSWSTPYEQYF.

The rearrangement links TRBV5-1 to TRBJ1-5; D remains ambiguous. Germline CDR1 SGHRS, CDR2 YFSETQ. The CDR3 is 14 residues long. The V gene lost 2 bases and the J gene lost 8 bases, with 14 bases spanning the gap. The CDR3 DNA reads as TGCGCCAGCAGCTTCGGTTCCGCGAACGAGCCCCAGCATTTT. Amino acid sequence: CASSFGSANEPQHF.

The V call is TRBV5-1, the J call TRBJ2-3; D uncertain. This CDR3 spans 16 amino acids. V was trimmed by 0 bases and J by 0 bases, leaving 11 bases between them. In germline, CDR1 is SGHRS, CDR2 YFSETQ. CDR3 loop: CASSLVVYSSTDTQYF. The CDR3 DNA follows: TGCGCCAGCAGCTTGGTGGTGTACAGTAGCACAGATACGCAGTATTTT.

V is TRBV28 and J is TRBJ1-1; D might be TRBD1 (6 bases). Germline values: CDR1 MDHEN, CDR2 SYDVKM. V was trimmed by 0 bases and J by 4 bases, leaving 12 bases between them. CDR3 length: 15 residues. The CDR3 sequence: CASSLWGAVITEAFF. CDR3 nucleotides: TGTGCCAGCAGTTTATGGGGGGCGGTCATCACTGAAGCTTTCTTT.

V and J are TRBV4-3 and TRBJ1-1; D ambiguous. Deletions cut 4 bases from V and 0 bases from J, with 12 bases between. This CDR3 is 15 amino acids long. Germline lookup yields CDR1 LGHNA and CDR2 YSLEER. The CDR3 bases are TGCGCCAGCAGCCTCTTCAACGGATTGAACACTGAAGCTTTCTTT. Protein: CASSLFNGLNTEAFF.

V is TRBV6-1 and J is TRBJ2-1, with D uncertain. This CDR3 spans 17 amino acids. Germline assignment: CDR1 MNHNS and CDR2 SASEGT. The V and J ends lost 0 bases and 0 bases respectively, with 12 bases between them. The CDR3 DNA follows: TGTGCCAGCAGTGAAGCCCCGGCTCCCAGCTCCTACAATGAGCAGTTCTTC. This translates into CASSEAPAPSSYNEQFF.

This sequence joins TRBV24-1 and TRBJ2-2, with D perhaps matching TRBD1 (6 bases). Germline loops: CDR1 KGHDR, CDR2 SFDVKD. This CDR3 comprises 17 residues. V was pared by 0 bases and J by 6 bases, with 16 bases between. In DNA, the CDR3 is TGTGCCACCAGTGATTTGCGGGACATCCAAGGATCCGGGGAGCTGTTTTTT. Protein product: CATSDLRDIQGSGELFF.

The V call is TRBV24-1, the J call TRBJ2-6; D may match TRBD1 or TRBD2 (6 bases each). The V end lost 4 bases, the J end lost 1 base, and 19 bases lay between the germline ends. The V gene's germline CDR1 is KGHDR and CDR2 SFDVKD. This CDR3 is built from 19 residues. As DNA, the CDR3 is TGTGCCACCAGTGACCAGAGCTTAACAGGGACTTCTGGGGCCAACGTCCTGACTTTC. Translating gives CATSDQSLTGTSGANVLTF.

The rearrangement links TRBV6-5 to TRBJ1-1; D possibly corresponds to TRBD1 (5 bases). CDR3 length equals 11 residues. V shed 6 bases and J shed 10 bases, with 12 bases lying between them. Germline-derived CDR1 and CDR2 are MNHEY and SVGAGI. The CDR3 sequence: CASRFRGGAFF. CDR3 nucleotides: TGTGCCAGCAGGTTCCGGGGGGGAGCTTTCTTT.

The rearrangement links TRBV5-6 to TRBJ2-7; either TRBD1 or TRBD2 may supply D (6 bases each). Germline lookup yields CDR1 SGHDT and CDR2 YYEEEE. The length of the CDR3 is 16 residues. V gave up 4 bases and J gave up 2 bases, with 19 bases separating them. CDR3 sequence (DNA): TGTGCCAGCAGCAATTGGGGGGCGATAGAAACCTACGAGCAGTACTTC. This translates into CASSNWGAIETYEQYF.

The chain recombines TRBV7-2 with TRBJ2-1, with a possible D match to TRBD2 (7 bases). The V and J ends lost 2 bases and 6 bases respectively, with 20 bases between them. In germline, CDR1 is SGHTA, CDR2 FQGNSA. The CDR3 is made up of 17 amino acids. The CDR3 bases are TGTGCCAGCAGCTTATTTGGTTTGGGGGGGCCTGGCAATGAGCAGTTCTTC. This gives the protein CASSLFGLGGPGNEQFF.

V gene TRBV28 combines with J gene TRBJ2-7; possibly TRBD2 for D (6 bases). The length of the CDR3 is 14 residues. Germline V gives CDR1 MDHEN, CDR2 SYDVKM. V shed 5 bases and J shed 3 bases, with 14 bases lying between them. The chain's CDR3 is CASSQIGSYYEQYF. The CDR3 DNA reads TGTGCCAGCAGTCAAATCGGGAGCTACTACGAGCAGTACTTC.

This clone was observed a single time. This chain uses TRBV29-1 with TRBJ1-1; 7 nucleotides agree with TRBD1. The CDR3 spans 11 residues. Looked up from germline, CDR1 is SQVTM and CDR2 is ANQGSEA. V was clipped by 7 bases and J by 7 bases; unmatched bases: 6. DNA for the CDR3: TGCAGCGCTTTACAGGGGAGTGAAGCTTTCTTT. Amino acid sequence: CSALQGSEAFF.

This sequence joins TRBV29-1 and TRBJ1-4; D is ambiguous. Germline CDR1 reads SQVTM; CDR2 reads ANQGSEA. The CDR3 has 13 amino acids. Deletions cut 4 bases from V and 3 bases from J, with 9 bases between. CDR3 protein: CSVGTGPNEKLFF. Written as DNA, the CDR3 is TGCAGCGTTGGGACGGGCCCTAATGAAAAACTGTTTTTT.

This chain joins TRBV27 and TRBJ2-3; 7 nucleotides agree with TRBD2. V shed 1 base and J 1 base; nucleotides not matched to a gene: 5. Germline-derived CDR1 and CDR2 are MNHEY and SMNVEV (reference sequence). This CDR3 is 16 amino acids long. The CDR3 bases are TGTGCCAGCAGTTTATATGTACGGGGGGGCACAGATACGCAGTATTTT. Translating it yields CASSLYVRGGTDTQYF.

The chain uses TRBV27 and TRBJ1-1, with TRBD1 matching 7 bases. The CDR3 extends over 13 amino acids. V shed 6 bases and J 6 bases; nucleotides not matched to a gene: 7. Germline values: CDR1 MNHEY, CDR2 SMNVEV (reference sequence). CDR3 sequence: CASRKQGRAEAFF. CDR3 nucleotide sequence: TGTGCCAGCAGGAAACAGGGGCGCGCTGAAGCTTTCTTT.

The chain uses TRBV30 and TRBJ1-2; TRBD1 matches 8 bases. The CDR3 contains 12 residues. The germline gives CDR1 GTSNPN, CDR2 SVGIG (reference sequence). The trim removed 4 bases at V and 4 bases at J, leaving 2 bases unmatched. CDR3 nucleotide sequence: TGTGCCTGGAAGACAGGGGTCTATGGCTACACCTTC. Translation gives CAWKTGVYGYTF. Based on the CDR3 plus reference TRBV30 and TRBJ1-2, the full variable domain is SQTIHQWPATLVQPVGSPLSLECTVEGTSNPNLYWYRQAAGRGLQLLFYSVGIGQISSEVPQNLSASRPQDRQFILSSKKLLLSDSGFYLCAWKTGVYGYTFGSGTRLTVV.

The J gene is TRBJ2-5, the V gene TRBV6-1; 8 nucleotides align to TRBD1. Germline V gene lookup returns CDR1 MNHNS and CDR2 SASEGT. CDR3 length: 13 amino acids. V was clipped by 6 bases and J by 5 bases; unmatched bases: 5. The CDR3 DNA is TGTGCCAGCAGCGACAGGGGTCCGGAGACCCAGTACTTC. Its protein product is CASSDRGPETQYF.

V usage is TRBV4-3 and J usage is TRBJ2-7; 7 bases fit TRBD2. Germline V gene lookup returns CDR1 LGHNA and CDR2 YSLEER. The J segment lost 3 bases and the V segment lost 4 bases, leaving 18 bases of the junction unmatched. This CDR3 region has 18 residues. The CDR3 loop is CASSRIISAGTTVYEQYF. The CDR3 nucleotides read TGCGCCAGCAGCCGAATCATAAGCGCCGGGACTACAGTCTACGAGCAGTACTTC.